What follows describes a single T cell receptor (beta chain). Its matching antigen is unknown. The sample is drawn from a study of persistence of HIV-infected CD4 T cells. Cells were stimulated with CMV-infected fibroblast lysates at 10 ug/mL. CD40L/CD69 double-negative CD45RO-high memory CD4+ T cells were collected. The immunoSEQ assay was version 4, run in survey mode. Some clones are missing from TCRdb's copy, which holds only in-frame ones; the method was immunoSEQ multiplex PCR. This table holds about 28,000 clones, almost 85% found once. The TCR sequence derives from an adult man with HIV who was CMV-seropositive. This specimen consisted of CD4+ T cells sorted from PBMCs after approximately 20-hour stimulation, obtained from a patient who received antiretroviral therapy.

The DNA for the CDR3 is TGTGCCAGTAGTTGGAACAGGGAGACTGAAGCTTTCTTT. Its protein product is CASSWNRETEAFF. V gene TRBV19 combines with J gene TRBJ1-1; D perhaps matches TRBD1 (6 bases). Germline CDR1 and CDR2: LNHDA and SQIVND (reference sequence). The V and J ends lost 5 bases and 5 bases respectively, with 12 bases between them. This CDR3 spans 13 amino acids.